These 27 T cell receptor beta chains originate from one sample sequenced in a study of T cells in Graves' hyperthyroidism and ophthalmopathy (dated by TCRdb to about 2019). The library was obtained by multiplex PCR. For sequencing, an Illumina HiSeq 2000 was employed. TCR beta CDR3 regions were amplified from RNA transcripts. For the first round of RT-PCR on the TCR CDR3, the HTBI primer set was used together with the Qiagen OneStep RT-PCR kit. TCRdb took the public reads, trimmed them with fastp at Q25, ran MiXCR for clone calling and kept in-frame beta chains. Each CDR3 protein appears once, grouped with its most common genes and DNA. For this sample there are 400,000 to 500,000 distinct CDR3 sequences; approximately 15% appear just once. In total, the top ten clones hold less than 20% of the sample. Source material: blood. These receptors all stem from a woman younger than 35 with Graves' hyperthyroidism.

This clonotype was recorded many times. CDR3 amino acids: CSARGTSYGYTF. CDR3 coding DNA: TGCAGTGCTAGAGGGACATCCTATGGCTACACCTTC. This chain uses TRBV20-1 with TRBJ1-2; a possible D gene is TRBD1 (5 bases). This CDR3 is 12 amino acids long. V was pared by 1 base and J by 4 bases, with 7 bases between. Germline V gene data show CDR1 as DFQATT and CDR2 as SNEGSKA (reference sequence).

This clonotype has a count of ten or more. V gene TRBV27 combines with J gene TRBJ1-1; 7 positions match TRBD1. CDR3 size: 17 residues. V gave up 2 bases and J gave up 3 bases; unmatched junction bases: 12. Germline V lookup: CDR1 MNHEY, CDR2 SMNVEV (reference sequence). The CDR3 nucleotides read TGTGCCAGCAGTTTAAGGGACAGATCCAACGGGTACACTGAAGCTTTCTTT. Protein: CASSLRDRSNGYTEAFF.

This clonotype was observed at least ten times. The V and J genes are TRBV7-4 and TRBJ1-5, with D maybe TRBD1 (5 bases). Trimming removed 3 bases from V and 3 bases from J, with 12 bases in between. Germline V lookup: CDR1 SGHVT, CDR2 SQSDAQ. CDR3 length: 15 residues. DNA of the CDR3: TGTGCCAGCAGCTTGTCAGCAGGGCCCAATCAGCCCCAGCATTTT. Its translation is CASSLSAGPNQPQHF. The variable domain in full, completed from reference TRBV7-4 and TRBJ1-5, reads GAGVSQSPRYKVAKRGRDVALRCDSISGHVTLYWYRQTLGQGSEVLTYSQSDAQRDKSGRPSGRFSAERPERSVSTLKIQRTEQGDSAVYLCASSLSAGPNQPQHFGDGTRLSIL.

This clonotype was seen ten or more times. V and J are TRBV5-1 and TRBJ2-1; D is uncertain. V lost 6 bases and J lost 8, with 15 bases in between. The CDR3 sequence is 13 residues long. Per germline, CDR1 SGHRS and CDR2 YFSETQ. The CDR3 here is CASIGPLGDEQFF. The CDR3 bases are TGCGCCAGCATTGGACCCCTTGGGGATGAGCAGTTCTTC.

The CDR3 DNA reads as TGTGCCAGCACCGCCGGGACCGTTAATGAAAAACTGTTTTTT. Its translation: CASTAGTVNEKLFF. This chain links TRBV7-8 with TRBJ1-4; possibly TRBD1 for D (5 bases). Germline CDR1 SGHVS, CDR2 FQNEAQ. V dropped 7 bases and J dropped 4 bases, with 13 bases sitting between them. This CDR3 contains 14 residues.

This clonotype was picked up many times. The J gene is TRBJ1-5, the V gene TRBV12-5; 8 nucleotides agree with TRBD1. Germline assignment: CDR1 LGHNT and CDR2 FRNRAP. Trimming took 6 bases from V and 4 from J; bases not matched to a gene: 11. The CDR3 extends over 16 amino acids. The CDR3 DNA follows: TGTGCTAGTGGCCCCTCAGGGGGCGCGGCGAATCAGCCCCAGCATTTT. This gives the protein CASGPSGGAANQPQHF.

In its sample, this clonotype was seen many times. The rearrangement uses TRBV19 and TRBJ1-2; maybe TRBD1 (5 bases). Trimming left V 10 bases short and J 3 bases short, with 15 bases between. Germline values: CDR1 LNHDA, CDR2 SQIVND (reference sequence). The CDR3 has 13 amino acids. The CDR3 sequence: CATVLGEDYGYTF. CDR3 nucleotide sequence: TGTGCCACCGTCTTGGGGGAGGACTATGGCTACACCTTC.

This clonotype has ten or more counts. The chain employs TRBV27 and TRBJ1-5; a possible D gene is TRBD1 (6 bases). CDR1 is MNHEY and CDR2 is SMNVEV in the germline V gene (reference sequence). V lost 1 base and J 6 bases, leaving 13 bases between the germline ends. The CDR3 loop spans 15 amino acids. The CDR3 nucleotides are TGTGCCAGCAGTTTATGGGCAGGGGTAAGTCAGCCCCAGCATTTT. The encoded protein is CASSLWAGVSQPQHF.

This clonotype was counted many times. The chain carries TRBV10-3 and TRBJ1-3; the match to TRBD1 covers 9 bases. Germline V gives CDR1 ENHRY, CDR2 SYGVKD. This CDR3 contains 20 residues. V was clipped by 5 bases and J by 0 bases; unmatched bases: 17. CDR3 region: CAISPTTTGTGTSSGNTIYF. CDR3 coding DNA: TGTGCCATCAGTCCTACAACTACCGGGACAGGGACAAGCTCTGGAAACACCATATATTTT.

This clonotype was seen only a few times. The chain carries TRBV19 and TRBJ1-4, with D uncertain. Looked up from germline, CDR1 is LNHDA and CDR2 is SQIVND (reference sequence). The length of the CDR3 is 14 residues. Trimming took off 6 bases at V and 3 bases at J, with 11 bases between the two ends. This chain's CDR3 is CASSRGSANEKLFF. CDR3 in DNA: TGTGCCAGTAGCCGGGGTTCAGCTAATGAAAAACTGTTTTTT.

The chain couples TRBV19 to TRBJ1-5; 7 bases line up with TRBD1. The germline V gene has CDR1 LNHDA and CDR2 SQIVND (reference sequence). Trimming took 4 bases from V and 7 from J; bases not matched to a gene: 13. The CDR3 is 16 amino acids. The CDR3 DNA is TGTGCCAGTAGTACTAATCACAGGGGAGTTCGGCAGCCCCAGCATTTT. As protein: CASSTNHRGVRQPQHF.

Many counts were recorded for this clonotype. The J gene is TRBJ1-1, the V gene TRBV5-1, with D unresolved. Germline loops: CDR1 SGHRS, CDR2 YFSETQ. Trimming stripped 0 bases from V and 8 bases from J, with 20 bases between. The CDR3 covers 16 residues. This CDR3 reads CASSLGFRVGGKEAFF. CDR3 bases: TGCGCCAGCAGCTTGGGGTTTCGTGTGGGCGGGAAAGAAGCTTTCTTT.

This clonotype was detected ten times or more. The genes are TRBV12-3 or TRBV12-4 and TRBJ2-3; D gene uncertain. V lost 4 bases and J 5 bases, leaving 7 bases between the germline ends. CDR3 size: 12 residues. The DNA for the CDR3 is TGTGCCAGCAGTTCTTTTCGAGATACGCAGTATTTT. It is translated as CASSSFRDTQYF.

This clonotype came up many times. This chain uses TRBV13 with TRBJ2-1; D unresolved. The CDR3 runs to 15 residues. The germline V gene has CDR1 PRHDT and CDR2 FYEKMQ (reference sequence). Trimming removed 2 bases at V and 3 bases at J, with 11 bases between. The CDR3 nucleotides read TGTGCCAGCAGCTTATACCCTTCGGGCTACAATGAGCAGTTCTTC. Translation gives CASSLYPSGYNEQFF.

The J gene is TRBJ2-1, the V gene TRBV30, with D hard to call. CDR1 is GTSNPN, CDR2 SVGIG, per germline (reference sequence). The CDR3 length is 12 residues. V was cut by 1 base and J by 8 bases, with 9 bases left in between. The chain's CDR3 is CAWSAGPYEQFF. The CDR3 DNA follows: TGTGCCTGGAGTGCTGGACCGTATGAGCAGTTCTTC.

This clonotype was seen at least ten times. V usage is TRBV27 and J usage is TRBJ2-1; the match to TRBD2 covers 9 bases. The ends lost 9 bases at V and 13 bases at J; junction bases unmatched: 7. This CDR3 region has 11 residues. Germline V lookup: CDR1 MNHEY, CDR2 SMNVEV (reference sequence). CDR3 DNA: TGTGCCAGTAGGGGAGGGACTAGCCAGTTCTTC. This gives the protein CASRGGTSQFF.

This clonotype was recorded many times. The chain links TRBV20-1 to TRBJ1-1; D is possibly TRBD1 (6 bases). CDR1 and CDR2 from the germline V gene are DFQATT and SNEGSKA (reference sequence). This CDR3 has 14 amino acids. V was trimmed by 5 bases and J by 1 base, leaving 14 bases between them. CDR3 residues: CSAPATGPNTEAFF. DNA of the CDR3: TGCAGTGCTCCCGCTACAGGGCCGAACACTGAAGCTTTCTTT.

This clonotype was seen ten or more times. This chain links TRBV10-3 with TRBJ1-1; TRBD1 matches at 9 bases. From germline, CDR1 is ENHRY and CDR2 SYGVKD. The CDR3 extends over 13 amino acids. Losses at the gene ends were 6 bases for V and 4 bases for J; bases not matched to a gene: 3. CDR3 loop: CAIRGQGLTEAFF. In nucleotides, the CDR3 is TGTGCCATCAGGGGACAGGGTCTCACTGAAGCTTTCTTT.

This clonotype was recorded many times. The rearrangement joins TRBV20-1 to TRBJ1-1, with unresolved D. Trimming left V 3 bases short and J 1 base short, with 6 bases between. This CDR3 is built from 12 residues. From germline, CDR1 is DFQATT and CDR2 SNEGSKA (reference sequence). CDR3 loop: CSASGSNTEAFF. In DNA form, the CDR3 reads TGCAGTGCTAGCGGCTCGAACACTGAAGCTTTCTTT.

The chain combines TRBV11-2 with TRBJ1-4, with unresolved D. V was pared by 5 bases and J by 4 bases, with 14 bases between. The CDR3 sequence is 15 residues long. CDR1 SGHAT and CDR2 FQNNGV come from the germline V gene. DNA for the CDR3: TGTGCCAGCAGCAAGACGGGCAATTTTAATGAAAAACTGTTTTTT. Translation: CASSKTGNFNEKLFF.

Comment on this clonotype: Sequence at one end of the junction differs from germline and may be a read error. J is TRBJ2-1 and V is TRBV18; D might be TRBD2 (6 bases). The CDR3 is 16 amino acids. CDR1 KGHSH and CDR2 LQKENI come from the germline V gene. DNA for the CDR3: TGTACCAGCTCACCACCGGGACTCAGCTCCTACAATGAGCAGTTCTTC. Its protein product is CTSSPPGLSSYNEQFF.

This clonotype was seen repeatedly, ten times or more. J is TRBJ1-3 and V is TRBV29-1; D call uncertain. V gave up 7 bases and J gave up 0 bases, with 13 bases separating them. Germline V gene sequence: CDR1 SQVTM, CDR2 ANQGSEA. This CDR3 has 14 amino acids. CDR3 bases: TGCAGCGCCCAATGGGTGCCCTCTGGAAACACCATATATTTT. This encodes CSAQWVPSGNTIYF.

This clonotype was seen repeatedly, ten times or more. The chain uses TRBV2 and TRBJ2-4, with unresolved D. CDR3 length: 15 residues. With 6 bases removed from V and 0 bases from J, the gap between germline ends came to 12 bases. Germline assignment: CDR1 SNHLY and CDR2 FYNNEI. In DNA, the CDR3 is TGTGCCAGCAGGGTGCAGGTGGCAGCCAAAAACATTCAGTACTTC. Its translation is CASRVQVAAKNIQYF.

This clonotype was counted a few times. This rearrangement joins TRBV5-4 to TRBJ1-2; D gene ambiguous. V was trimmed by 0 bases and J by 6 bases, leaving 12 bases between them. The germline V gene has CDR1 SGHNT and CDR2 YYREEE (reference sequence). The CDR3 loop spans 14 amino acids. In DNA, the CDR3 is TGTGCCAGCAGCTTGGCCGGGCGGGTGGATGGCTACACCTTC. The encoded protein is CASSLAGRVDGYTF.

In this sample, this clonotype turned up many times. DNA for the CDR3: TGTGCCAGCAGCTTCGATTCTTACTCCTACAATGAGCAGTTCTTC. Its protein product is CASSFDSYSYNEQFF. The chain joins TRBV13 to TRBJ2-1; no reliable D call. Looked up from germline, CDR1 is PRHDT and CDR2 is FYEKMQ (reference sequence). Trimming cost V 3 bases and J 0 bases, with 9 bases left between them. The CDR3 is 15 residues long.

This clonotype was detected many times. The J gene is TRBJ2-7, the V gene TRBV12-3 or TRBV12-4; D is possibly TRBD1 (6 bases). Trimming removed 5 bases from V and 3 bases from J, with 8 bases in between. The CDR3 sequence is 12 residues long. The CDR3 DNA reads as TGTGCCAGCAGTCCACAGGGCTACGAGCAGTACTTC. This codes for CASSPQGYEQYF.

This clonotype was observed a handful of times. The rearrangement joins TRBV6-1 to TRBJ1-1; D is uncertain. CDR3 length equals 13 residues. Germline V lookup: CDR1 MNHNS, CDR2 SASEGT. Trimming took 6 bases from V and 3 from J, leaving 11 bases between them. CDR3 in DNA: TGTGCCAGCAGCATAAATAGTTACACTGAAGCTTTCTTT. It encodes CASSINSYTEAFF.